This T cell receptor beta chain stems from a study of T cell repertoires in cytomegalovirus infection. The wider study: Indicated by public TCR beta signatures were CMV infection and matching HLA type.

In regard to this clonotype: Its antigen is unknown.

The CDR3 length is 15 residues. Trimming pared 4 bases from V and 0 bases from J, leaving 7 bases between. The germline V gene encodes CDR1 LGHDT and CDR2 YNNKEL (reference sequence). TCRdb fed the reads into MiXCR, producing one record per CDR3 protein. This table has more than 150,000 distinct CDR3 sequences, about 21% appearing once. Study findings and constraints: The cumulative frequency of public TCR beta families identified carriers of CMV plus the relevant HLA. Within the response measured ex vivo, HLA-C-restricted CMV-specific TCR beta clonotypes were dominant.

This receptor was obtained from a human donor in good health (CMV status not recorded). Some clones in this sample may be carry-over from other donors' samples. The rearrangement links TRBV3-1 to TRBJ2-6; tentatively, D is TRBD2 (6 bases). The sequenced sample was PBMCs. CDR3 loop: CASSLEGSGANVLTF. CDR3 DNA sequence: TGTGCCAGCAGCCTGGAGGGCTCTGGGGCCAACGTCCTGACTTTC.